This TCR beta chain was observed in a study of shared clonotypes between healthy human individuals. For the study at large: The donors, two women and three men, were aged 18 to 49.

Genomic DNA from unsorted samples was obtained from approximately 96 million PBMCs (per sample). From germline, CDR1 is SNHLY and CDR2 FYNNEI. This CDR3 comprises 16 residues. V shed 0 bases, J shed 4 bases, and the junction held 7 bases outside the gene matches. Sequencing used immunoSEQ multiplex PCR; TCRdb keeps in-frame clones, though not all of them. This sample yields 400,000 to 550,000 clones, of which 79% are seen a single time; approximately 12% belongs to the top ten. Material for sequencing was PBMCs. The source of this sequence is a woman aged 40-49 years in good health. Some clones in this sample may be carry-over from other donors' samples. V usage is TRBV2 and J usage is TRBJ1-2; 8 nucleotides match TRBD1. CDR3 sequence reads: CASSEAAGGSGYGYTF. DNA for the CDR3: TGTGCCAGCAGTGAAGCGGCAGGGGGCAGCGGCTATGGCTACACCTTC.